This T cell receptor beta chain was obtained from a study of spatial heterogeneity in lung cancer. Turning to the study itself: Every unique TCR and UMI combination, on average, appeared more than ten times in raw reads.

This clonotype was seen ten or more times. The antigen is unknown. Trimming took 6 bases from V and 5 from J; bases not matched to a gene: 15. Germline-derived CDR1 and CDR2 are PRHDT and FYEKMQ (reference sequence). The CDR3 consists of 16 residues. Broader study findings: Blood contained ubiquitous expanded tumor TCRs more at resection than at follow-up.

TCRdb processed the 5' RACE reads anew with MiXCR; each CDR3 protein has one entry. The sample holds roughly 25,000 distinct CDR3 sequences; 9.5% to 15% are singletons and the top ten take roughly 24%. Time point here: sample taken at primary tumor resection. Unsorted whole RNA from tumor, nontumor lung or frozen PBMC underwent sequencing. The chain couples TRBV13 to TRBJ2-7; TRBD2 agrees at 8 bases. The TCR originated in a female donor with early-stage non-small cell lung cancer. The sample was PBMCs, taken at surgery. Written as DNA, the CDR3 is TGTGCCAGCAGTTTGACGGGAGGGTCGCGAGGGGACGAGCAGTACTTC. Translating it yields CASSLTGGSRGDEQYF. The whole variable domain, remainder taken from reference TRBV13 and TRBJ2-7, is AAGVIQSPRHLIKEKRETATLKCYPIPRHDTVYWYQQGPGQDPQFLISFYEKMQSDKGSIPDRFSAQQFSDYHSELNMSSLELGDSALYFCASSLTGGSRGDEQYFGPGTRLTVT.